This paragraph covers one T cell receptor beta chain sequence. Antigen unknown. A junction boundary mismatches the germline segment, possibly from a read error. Distinct nucleotide sequences in the sample also encode this CDR3. The data belong to a study of PD-1 blockade in classical Hodgkin lymphoma. Overall study findings and caveats: With respect to the repertoire differences, their causes, possibly disease activity or prior therapy, remain undefined.

CDR3 length: 11 amino acids. CDR1 and CDR2 from the germline V gene are DFQATT and SNEGSKA (reference sequence). Measured with immunoSEQ multiplex PCR; TCRdb has only the in-frame clones, and not every one. The data hold approximately 7,000 clones, with 78% observed a single time. Time point of the sample: newly diagnosed, previously untreated cHL patient sample. The TCR originated in a human donor with classical Hodgkin lymphoma. The sample consisted of peripheral blood mononuclear cells (PBMCs). The chain links TRBV20-1 to TRBJ2-7, with D hard to call. Here the CDR3 reads CSAPLSYEQYF. DNA of the CDR3: TGCAGTGCTCCCCTCTCCTACGAGCAGTATTTC.